This T cell receptor (beta chain) came from a study of blood T cell repertoires in COVID-19. Using immunoSEQ multiplex PCR, the repertoire was profiled, and TCRdb retains in-frame clones only, with some absent. The data contain 200,000 to 250,000 clones, about 88% of them singletons. Germline CDR1 and CDR2: LNHNV and YYDKDF (reference sequence). Trimming cost V 0 bases and J 5 bases; bases outside gene matches: 15. The length of the CDR3 is 19 residues. The clonotype was recovered from an older woman with active or convalescent COVID-19. The sample was peripheral blood. The chain recombines TRBV15 with TRBJ2-2; TRBD1 matches 7 bases. The CDR3: CATSRDLISESRGTGELFF. As DNA, the CDR3 is TGTGCCACCAGCAGAGATCTGATTAGCGAGTCCAGGGGGACCGGGGAGCTGTTTTTT. The full variable domain, in which reference TRBV15 and TRBJ2-2 provide the parts outside the CDR3, is DAMVIQNPRYQVTQFGKPVTLSCSQTLNHNVMYWYQQKSSQAPKLLFHYYDKDFNNEADTPDNFQSRRPNTSFCFLDIRSPGLGDTAMYLCATSRDLISESRGTGELFFGEGSRLTVL.